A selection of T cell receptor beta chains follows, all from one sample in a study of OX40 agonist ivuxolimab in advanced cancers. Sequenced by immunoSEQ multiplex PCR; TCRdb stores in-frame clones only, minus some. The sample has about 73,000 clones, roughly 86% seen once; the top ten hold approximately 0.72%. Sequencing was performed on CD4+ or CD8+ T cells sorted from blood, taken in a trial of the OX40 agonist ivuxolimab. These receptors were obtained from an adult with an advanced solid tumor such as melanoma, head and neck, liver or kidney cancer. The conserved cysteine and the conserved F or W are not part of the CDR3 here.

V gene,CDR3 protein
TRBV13,ASKTGVDEKLF
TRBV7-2,ASRRTSGINTGELF
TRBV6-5,ASSYSGTGSYEQY
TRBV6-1,ASSLIDSPLH
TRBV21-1,ASSEQGTNTGELF
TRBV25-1,ASTKGLGSVTQY
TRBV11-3,ASSLGSGANVLT
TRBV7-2,ASSSGRGSGANVLT
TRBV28,ATAQDRVTGELF
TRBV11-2,ASSLVLNTIY
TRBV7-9,ASSRDRDSGNTIY
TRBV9,ASSVGRQTEAF
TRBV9,ASSVDWGNTIY
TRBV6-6,ASSYGISNQPQH
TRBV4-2,ASSQDRGDQPQH
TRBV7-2,ASSPRPMNTEAF
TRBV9,ASSPRESWPYNEQF
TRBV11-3,ASSSGGRETQY
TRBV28,ASTPGGAQSYEQY
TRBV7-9,ASSLGVYNYGYT
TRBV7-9,ASSLRTSTNEKLF
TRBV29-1,SVGTGPYEQY
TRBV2,ASSELASGGTDTQY
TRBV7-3,ASSSMTSAQF
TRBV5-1,ASSRTTSGMGGNEQY
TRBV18,ASSPTGGEQY
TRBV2,ASSPLAGGLTGELF
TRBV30,ALNSPLH
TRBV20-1,SASVGHEQY
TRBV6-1,ASRRTGANYGYT
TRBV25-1,ASSGTGAEKLF
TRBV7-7,ASSALWGVNYEQF
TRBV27,ASTRTGGDQPQH
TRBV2,ASRHKTQY
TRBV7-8,ASSPYRGQPQH
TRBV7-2,ASSLSETGELF
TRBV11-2,ASSPLSGQGNGYT
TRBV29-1,SAAWSYEQY
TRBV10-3,ATAIYPGRAGVADTQY
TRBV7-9,ASSLYGGGQYNEQF
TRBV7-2,ASSPTGTSGANVLT
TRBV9,ASSVDQGSMNTEAF
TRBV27,ASSFEQASAYNEQF
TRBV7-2,ASSRTGEKPQH
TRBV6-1,ASSELDSPPYEQY
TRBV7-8,ASSRPNRGAGELF
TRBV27,ASSLSKSTYSNQPQH
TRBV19,ASSTVLQGSAQH
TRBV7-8,ASSLDMGVSDTQY
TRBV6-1,ASQSPNYGYT
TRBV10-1,ASSPAGQGKNIQY
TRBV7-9,ASSLVSLTNEKLF
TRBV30,AWSAPGRLTYEQY